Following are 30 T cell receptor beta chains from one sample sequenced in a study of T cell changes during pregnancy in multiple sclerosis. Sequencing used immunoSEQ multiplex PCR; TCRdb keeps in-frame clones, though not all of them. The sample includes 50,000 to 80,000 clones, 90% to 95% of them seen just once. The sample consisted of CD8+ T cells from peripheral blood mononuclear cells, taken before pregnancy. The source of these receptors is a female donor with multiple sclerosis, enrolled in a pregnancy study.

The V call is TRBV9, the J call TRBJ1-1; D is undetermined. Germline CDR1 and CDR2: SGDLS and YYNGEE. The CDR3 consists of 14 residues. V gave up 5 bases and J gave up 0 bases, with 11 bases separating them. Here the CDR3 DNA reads TGTGCCAGCAGGCAAAACAGAGTGAACACTGAAGCTTTCTTT. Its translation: CASRQNRVNTEAFF.

Here the CDR3 reads CASSSLIVPGGETQYF. In nucleotides, the CDR3 is TGTGCCAGCAGCTCCTTGATCGTCCCGGGGGGGGAGACCCAGTACTTC. The V call is TRBV5-5, the J call TRBJ2-5; the match to TRBD2 covers 8 bases. Trimming took 3 bases from V and 5 from J; bases not matched to a gene: 12. From germline, CDR1 is SGHKS and CDR2 YYEKEE (reference sequence). The CDR3 sequence is 16 residues long.

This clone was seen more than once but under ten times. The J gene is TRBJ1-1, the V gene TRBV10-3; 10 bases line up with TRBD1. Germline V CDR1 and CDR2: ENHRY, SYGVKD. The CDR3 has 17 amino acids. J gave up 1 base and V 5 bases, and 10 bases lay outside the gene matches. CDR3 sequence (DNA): TGTGCCATCAGTAAGACGATGGGACAGGGGAAGAACACTGAAGCTTTCTTT. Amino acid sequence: CAISKTMGQGKNTEAFF.

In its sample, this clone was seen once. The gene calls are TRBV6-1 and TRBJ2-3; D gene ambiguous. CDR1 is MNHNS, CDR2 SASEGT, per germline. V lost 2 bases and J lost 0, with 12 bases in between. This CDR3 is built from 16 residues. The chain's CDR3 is CASSEYPQKSTDTQYF. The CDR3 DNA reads TGTGCCAGCAGTGAATACCCACAGAAAAGCACAGATACGCAGTATTTT.

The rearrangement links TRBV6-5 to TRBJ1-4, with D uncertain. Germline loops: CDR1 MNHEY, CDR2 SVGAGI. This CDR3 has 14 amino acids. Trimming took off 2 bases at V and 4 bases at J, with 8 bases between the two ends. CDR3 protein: CASSYAEFNEKLFF. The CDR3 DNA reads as TGTGCCAGCAGTTACGCGGAGTTTAATGAAAAACTGTTTTTT.

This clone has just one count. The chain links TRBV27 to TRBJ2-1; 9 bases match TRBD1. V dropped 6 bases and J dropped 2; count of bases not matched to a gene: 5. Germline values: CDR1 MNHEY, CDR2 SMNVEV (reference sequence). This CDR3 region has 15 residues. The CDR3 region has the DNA TGTGCCAGCAGCCCCACAGGGGGCGCCTACAATGAGCAGTTCTTC. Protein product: CASSPTGGAYNEQFF.

Written as DNA, the CDR3 is TGTGCCACCAGTGAATCTAGTCTTGGCTATGGCTACACCTTC. Amino acid sequence: CATSESSLGYGYTF. This chain uses TRBV15 with TRBJ1-2; no definite D call. V dropped 6 bases and J dropped 4 bases, with 15 bases sitting between them. CDR3 length equals 14 residues. Germline values: CDR1 LNHNV, CDR2 YYDKDF (reference sequence). Full variable domain (remainder filled in from reference TRBV15 and TRBJ1-2): DAMVIQNPRYQVTQFGKPVTLSCSQTLNHNVMYWYQQKSSQAPKLLFHYYDKDFNNEADTPDNFQSRRPNTSFCFLDIRSPGLGDTAMYLCATSESSLGYGYTFGSGTRLTVV.

CDR3: CASSPTGDTQYF. The CDR3 nucleotides read TGTGCCAGCAGCCCGACAGGGGATACGCAGTATTTT. The chain employs TRBV7-9 and TRBJ2-3, with 7 positions matching TRBD1. This CDR3 spans 12 amino acids. Germline V lookup: CDR1 SEHNR, CDR2 FQNEAQ (reference sequence). V trimming: 5 bases; J trimming: 6 bases; junction bases outside the gene matches: 2. Based on the CDR3 plus reference TRBV7-9 and TRBJ2-3, the full variable domain is DTGVSQNPRHKITKRGQNVTFRCDPISEHNRLYWYRQTLGQGPEFLTYFQNEAQLEKSRLLSDRFSAERPKGSFSTLEIQRTEQGDSAMYLCASSPTGDTQYFGPGTRLTVL.

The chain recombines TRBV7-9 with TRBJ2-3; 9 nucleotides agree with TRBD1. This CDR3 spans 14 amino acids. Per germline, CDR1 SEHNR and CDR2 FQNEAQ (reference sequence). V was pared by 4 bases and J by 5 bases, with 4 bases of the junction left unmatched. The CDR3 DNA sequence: TGTGCCAGCAGCTGGACAGGGGAACGAGATACGCAGTATTTT. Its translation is CASSWTGERDTQYF.

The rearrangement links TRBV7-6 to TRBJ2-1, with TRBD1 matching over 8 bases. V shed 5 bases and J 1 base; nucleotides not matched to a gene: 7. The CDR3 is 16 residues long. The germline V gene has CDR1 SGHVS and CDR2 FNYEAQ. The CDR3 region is CASSPHDRGSYNEQFF. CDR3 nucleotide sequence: TGTGCCAGCAGCCCACACGACAGGGGTTCCTACAATGAGCAGTTCTTC.

The chain's CDR3 is CASSPPAGEDTEAFF. CDR3 nucleotides: TGTGCCAGCAGCCCCCCAGCGGGGGAGGACACTGAAGCTTTCTTT. The chain is built from TRBV9 and TRBJ1-1; tentative D call: TRBD1 (5 bases). V lost 4 bases to trimming and J lost 3 bases, with 16 bases between them. CDR1 is SGDLS and CDR2 is YYNGEE in the germline V gene. There are 15 residues in the CDR3.

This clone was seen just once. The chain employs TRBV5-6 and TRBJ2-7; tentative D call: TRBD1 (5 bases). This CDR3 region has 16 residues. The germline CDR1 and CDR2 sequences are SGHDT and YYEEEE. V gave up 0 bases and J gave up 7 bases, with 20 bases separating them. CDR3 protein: CASSLASGLALREQYF. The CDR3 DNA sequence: TGTGCCAGCAGCTTGGCGTCAGGGTTGGCCCTAAGGGAGCAGTACTTC.

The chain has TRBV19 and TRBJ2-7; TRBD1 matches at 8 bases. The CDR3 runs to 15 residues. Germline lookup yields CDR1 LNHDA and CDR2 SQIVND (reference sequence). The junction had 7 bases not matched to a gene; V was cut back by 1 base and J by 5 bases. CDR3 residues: CASSIVWTGRNEQYF. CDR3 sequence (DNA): TGTGCCAGTAGTATAGTGTGGACAGGGCGCAACGAGCAGTACTTC. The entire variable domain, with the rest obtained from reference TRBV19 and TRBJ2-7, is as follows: DGGITQSPKYLFRKEGQNVTLSCEQNLNHDAMYWYRQDPGQGLRLIYYSQIVNDFQKGDIAEGYSVSREKKESFPLTVTSAQKNPTAFYLCASSIVWTGRNEQYFGPGTRLTVT.

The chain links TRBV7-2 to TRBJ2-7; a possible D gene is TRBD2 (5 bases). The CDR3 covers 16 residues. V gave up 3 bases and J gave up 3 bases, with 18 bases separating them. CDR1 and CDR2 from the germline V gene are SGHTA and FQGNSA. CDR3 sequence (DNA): TGTGCCAGCAGCTTCTCCGGGGAACTCGCAGTCTACGAGCAGTACTTC. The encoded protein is CASSFSGELAVYEQYF.

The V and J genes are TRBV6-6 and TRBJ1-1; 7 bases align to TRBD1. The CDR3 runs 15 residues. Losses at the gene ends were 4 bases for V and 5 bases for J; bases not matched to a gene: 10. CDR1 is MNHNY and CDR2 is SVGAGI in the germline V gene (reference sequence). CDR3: CASSSDREEETEAFF. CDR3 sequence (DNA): TGTGCCAGCAGTTCAGACAGGGAAGAAGAAACTGAAGCTTTCTTT.

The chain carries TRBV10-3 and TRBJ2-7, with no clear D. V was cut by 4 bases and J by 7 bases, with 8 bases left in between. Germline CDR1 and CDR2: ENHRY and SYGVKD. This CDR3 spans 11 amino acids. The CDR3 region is CAISATGEQYF. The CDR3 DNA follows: TGTGCCATCAGTGCCACGGGTGAGCAGTACTTC.

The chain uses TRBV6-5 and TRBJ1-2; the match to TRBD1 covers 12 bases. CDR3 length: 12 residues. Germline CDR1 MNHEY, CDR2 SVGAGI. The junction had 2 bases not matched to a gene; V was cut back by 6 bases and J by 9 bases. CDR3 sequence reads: CASRGQGASYTF. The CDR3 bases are TGTGCCAGCAGGGGACAGGGGGCCAGCTACACCTTC.

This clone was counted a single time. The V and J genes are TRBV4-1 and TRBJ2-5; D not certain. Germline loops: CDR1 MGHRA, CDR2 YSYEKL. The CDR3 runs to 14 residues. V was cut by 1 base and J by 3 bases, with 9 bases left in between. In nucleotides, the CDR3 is TGCGCCAGCAGCCAAGGTTACCTAGAAGAGACCCAGTACTTC. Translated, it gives CASSQGYLEETQYF.

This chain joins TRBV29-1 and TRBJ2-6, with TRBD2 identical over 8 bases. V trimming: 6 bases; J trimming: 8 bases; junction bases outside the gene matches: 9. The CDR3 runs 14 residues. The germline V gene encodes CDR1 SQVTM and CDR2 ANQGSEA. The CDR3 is CSVIDGGGSNVLTF. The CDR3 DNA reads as TGCAGCGTGATCGACGGGGGGGGGTCCAACGTCCTGACTTTC.

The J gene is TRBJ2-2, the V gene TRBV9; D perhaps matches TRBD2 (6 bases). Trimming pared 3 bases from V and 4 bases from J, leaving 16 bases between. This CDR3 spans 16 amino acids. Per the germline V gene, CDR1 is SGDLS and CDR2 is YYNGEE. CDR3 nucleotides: TGTGCCAGCAGCGCCTCAAGACTAGATCCCACCGGGGAGCTGTTTTTT. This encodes CASSASRLDPTGELFF.

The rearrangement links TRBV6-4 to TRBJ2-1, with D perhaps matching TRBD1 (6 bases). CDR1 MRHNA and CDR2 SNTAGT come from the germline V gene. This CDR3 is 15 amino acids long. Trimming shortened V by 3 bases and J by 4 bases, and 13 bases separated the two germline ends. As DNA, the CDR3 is TGTGCCAGCAGTGAAGGCAGGGGTTCATACAATGAGCAGTTCTTC. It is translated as CASSEGRGSYNEQFF.

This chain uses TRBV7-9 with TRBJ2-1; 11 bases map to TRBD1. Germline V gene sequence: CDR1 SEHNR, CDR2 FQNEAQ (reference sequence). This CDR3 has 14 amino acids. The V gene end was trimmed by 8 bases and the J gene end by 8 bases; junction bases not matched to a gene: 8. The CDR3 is CASVSGQGAYEQFF. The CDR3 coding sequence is TGTGCCAGCGTAAGTGGACAGGGGGCCTATGAGCAGTTCTTC.

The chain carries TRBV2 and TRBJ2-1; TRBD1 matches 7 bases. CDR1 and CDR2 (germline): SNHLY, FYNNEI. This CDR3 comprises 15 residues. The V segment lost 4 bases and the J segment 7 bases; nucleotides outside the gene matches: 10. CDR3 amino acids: CASSGGDSLGNEQFF. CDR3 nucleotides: TGTGCCAGCAGTGGAGGGGACAGCCTGGGGAATGAGCAGTTCTTC.

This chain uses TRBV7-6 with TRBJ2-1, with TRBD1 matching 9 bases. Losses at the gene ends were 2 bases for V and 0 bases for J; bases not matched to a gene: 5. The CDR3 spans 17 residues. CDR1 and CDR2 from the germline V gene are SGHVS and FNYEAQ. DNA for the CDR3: TGTGCCAGCAGCTTACCGGGACAGGGTATCTCCTACAATGAGCAGTTCTTC. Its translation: CASSLPGQGISYNEQFF.

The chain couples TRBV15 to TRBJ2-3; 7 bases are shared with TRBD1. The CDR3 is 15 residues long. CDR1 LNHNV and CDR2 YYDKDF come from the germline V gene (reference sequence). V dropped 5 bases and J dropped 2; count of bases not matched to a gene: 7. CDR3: CATSGRDRATDTQYF. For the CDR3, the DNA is TGTGCCACCAGCGGTCGAGACAGGGCCACAGATACGCAGTATTTT. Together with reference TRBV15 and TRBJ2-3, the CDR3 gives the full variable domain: DAMVIQNPRYQVTQFGKPVTLSCSQTLNHNVMYWYQQKSSQAPKLLFHYYDKDFNNEADTPDNFQSRRPNTSFCFLDIRSPGLGDTAMYLCATSGRDRATDTQYFGPGTRLTVL.

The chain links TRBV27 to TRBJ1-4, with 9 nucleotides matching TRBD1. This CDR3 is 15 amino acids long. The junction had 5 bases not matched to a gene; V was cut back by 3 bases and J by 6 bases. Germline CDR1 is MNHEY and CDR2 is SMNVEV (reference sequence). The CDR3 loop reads CASSFGTGLDEKLFF. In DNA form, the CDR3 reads TGTGCCAGCAGTTTTGGGACAGGGTTAGATGAAAAACTGTTTTTT.

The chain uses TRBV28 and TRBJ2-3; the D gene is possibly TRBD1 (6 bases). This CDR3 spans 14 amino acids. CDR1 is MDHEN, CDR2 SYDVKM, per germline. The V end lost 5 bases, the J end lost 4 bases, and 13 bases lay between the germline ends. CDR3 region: CASSEKDSADTQYF. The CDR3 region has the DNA TGTGCCAGCAGTGAAAAGGACAGTGCAGATACGCAGTATTTT.

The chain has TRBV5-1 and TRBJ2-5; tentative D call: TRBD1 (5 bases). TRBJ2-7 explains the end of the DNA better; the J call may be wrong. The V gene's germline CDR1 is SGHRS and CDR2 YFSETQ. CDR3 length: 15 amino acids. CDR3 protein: CASSLTAQSSYEQYF. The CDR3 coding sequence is TGCGCCAGCAGCCTGACAGCACAGAGCTCCTACGAGCAGTACTTC.

The CDR3 loop reads CASSSSGTSLQETQYF. CDR3 bases: TGTGCCAGCAGCTCTTCCGGGACTAGCCTACAAGAGACCCAGTACTTC. The V gene is TRBV7-9, the J gene TRBJ2-5, with TRBD2 matching over 9 bases. The V gene's germline CDR1 is SEHNR and CDR2 FQNEAQ (reference sequence). CDR3 length: 16 residues. The V and J ends lost 4 bases and 2 bases, in that order; junction bases with no gene match: 8.

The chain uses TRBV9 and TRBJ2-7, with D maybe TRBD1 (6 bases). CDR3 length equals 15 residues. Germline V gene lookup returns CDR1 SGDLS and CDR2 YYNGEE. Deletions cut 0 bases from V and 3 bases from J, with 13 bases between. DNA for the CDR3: TGTGCCAGCAGCGTAGACCCGACAGGAGGCTACGAGCAGTACTTC. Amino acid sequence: CASSVDPTGGYEQYF. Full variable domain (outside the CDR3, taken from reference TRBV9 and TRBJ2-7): DSGVTQTPKHLITATGQRVTLRCSPRSGDLSVYWYQQSLDQGLQFLIQYYNGEERAKGNILERFSAQQFPDLHSELNLSSLELGDSALYFCASSVDPTGGYEQYFGPGTRLTVT.